This TCR beta chain stems from a study of regulatory T cells in long-lasting Graves disease. Points from the study as a whole: Only a small sample size was used, which may have cut accuracy.

The germline gives CDR1 MGHRA, CDR2 YSYEKL. V shed 4 bases and J shed 8 bases, with 21 bases lying between them. This CDR3 has 16 residues. Libraries of TCR beta came from iRepertoire HTBI primers plus Arm-PCR of CDR3 regions. TCRdb reprocessed the multiplex PCR reads via MiXCR and lists one record per CDR3 protein. The data hold 400,000 to 550,000 distinct CDR3 sequences, with roughly 15% observed a single time. Time point described: newly diagnosed GD, antithyroid drugs for less than 3 months. Extracted RNA from PBMCs served as the source of the TCR library. In its sample, this clonotype was seen a few times. No antigen is known for it. The same data also contributed to another study, on T cells in Graves' hyperthyroidism and ophthalmopathy. As reported in that work: Before onset, ophthalmopathy was predicted by the model a median around 6.2 months earlier.

The clonotype was recovered from a woman aged 18-29 years with Graves disease. The chain uses TRBV4-1 and TRBJ2-1; D remains ambiguous. The material was peripheral blood mononuclear cells (PBMCs), obtained at new diagnosis, from a patient treated with antithyroid drugs. This CDR3 is CASSRLMGIEADEQFF. CDR3 nucleotide sequence: TGCGCCAGCAGCCGCCTGATGGGTATAGAAGCCGATGAGCAGTTCTTC.